This T cell receptor beta chain comes out of a study of a mutant IDH1 vaccine in newly diagnosed glioma. Study-level background: At weeks 1, 3, 5, 7, 11, 15, 19 and 23, patients received a vaccination, eight in all. Beforehand, treatment had been radiotherapy, temozolomide, or both; the majority received both.

In germline, CDR1 is MDHEN, CDR2 SYDVKM. This CDR3 spans 17 amino acids. V trimming: 2 bases; J trimming: 1 base; junction bases outside the gene matches: 5. Indicated time point: week 23, last vaccination. Each dose delivered 300 ug of mutant IDH1 20-mer peptide subcutaneously with imiquimod. The data were produced by immunoSEQ multiplex PCR, yet TCRdb's version contains in-frame clones alone and is incomplete. In the table there are 82,000 or so clones, approximately 85% of which are singletons. Comment on this clone: Its cognate antigen is unknown.

Findings and limits, study-wide: Any relationship between pseudoprogression and changes in top peripheral T cell clonotypes seemed absent.

The source of this sequence is a man aged 30-40 years with glioma. Some clones in this sample may be carry-over from other donors' samples. The V call is TRBV28, the J call TRBJ2-5, with 12 bases that match TRBD2. The sequencing here drew on PBMCs, taken from a glioma patient whose treatment included an IDH1 peptide vaccine. CDR3 sequence reads: CASSLNPLAGGQETQYF. For the CDR3, the DNA is TGTGCCAGCAGTTTAAATCCACTAGCGGGGGGCCAAGAGACCCAGTACTTC. Supplemented by reference TRBV28 and TRBJ2-5, the full variable domain reads DVKVTQSSRYLVKRTGEKVFLECVQDMDHENMFWYRQDPGLGLRLIYFSYDVKMKEKGDIPEGYSVSREKKERFSLILESASTNQTSMYLCASSLNPLAGGQETQYFGPGTRLLVL.